A selection of T cell receptor beta chains follows, all from one sample in a study of cytomegalovirus exposure and HLA in healthy donors. The table came from immunoSEQ multiplex PCR; TCRdb's copy has only in-frame clones and leaves some out. Found here are approximately 70,000 clones, around two thirds of them singletons; the top ten hold 8.5% to 10%. What was sequenced was PBMCs. All receptors come from a woman in her forties or fifties in good health and CMV-seropositive. CDR3s include the opening cysteine and the closing phenylalanine or tryptophan. Each record gives: clone size, V gene, CDR3 length, J gene, D gene, CDR3 DNA, CDR3 protein. The D gene is left open where the match is weak. Expanded clones are given a class, and other clones once, few, many or no size at all.

clone_size: NA
v_call: TRBV6-5
cdr3_length: 11
j_call: TRBJ2-1
d_call: NA
cdr3_nt: TGTGCCAGCATTAGCGGCAATGAGCAGTTCTTC
cdr3_aa: CASISGNEQFF

clone_size: many
v_call: TRBV5-1
cdr3_length: 14
j_call: TRBJ1-5
d_call: NA
cdr3_nt: TGCGCCAGCAGCTTGGCAGGGGGCAATCAGCCCCAGCATTTT
cdr3_aa: CASSLAGGNQPQHF

clone_size: NA
v_call: TRBV2
cdr3_length: 17
j_call: TRBJ1-5
d_call: NA
cdr3_nt: TGTGCCAGCAGTGAATCAGGAACGAGCTATAGCAATCAGCCCCAGCATTTT
cdr3_aa: CASSESGTSYSNQPQHF

clone_size: few
v_call: TRBV11-1
cdr3_length: 15
j_call: TRBJ2-1
d_call: NA
cdr3_nt: TGTGCCAGCAGCTTAGAAGGGCAGGGCTTTAATGAGCAGTTCTTC
cdr3_aa: CASSLEGQGFNEQFF

clone_size: NA
v_call: TRBV4-2
cdr3_length: 16
j_call: TRBJ1-5
d_call: NA
cdr3_nt: TGTGCCAGCAGCCAAGAACGGGGGGGCGGCAATCAGCCCCAGCATTTT
cdr3_aa: CASSQERGGGNQPQHF

clone_size: NA
v_call: TRBV5-5
cdr3_length: 12
j_call: TRBJ2-3
d_call: NA
cdr3_nt: TGTGCCAGCAGCACCTATACAGATACGCAGTATTTT
cdr3_aa: CASSTYTDTQYF

clone_size: NA
v_call: TRBV27
cdr3_length: 14
j_call: TRBJ1-2
d_call: NA
cdr3_nt: TGTGCCAGCAGTTTAACTTATGCTAACTATGGCTACACCTTC
cdr3_aa: CASSLTYANYGYTF

clone_size: NA
v_call: TRBV5-1
cdr3_length: 16
j_call: TRBJ2-7
d_call: TRBD1
cdr3_nt: TGCGCCAGCAGCTTGTCTTCCGGGACAGGGGGCTACGAGCAGTACTTC
cdr3_aa: CASSLSSGTGGYEQYF

clone_size: NA
v_call: TRBV7-2
cdr3_length: 18
j_call: TRBJ1-5
d_call: NA
cdr3_nt: TGTGCCAGCAGCTTAGGGGCAGGGGCCCGTTTTAGCAATCAGCCCCAGCATTTT
cdr3_aa: CASSLGAGARFSNQPQHF

clone_size: NA
v_call: TRBV7-8
cdr3_length: 16
j_call: TRBJ1-6
d_call: NA
cdr3_nt: TGTGCCAGCAGCCCCACCGGGGGCTCCTATAATTCACCCCTCCACTTT
cdr3_aa: CASSPTGGSYNSPLHF

clone_size: NA
v_call: TRBV14
cdr3_length: 15
j_call: TRBJ2-7
d_call: NA
cdr3_nt: TGTGCCAGCAGCCAAGAGTTCCAGGGGGGCTACGAGCAGTACTTC
cdr3_aa: CASSQEFQGGYEQYF

clone_size: NA
v_call: TRBV30
cdr3_length: 13
j_call: TRBJ2-1
d_call: NA
cdr3_nt: TGTGCCTGGAGTGCCGGACTATACAATGAGCAGTTCTTC
cdr3_aa: CAWSAGLYNEQFF

clone_size: NA
v_call: TRBV7-6
cdr3_length: 16
j_call: TRBJ2-2
d_call: TRBD1
cdr3_nt: TGTGCCAGCAGCAATACAGGGGGTTACTACACCGGGGAGCTGTTTTTT
cdr3_aa: CASSNTGGYYTGELFF

clone_size: NA
v_call: TRBV4-1
cdr3_length: 15
j_call: TRBJ1-5
d_call: TRBD1
cdr3_nt: TGCGCCAGCAGCACGGGGCCACAGGGGCATCAGCCCCAGCATTTT
cdr3_aa: CASSTGPQGHQPQHF

clone_size: once
v_call: TRBV5-6
cdr3_length: 14
j_call: TRBJ2-1
d_call: TRBD1
cdr3_nt: TGTGCCAGCAGTTTAGGACAGGGAAGGGGTGAGCAGTTCTTC
cdr3_aa: CASSLGQGRGEQFF

clone_size: few
v_call: TRBV5-5
cdr3_length: 16
j_call: TRBJ2-1
d_call: TRBD1
cdr3_nt: TGTGCCAGCAGTTCCCAACGACAGGGTACTGGCGATGAGCAGTTCTTC
cdr3_aa: CASSSQRQGTGDEQFF

clone_size: once
v_call: TRBV28
cdr3_length: 15
j_call: TRBJ2-2
d_call: TRBD1
cdr3_nt: TGTGCCAGCAGTACGGGACAGGGACGAGCCGGGGAGCTGTTTTTT
cdr3_aa: CASSTGQGRAGELFF

clone_size: few
v_call: TRBV2
cdr3_length: 20
j_call: TRBJ2-1
d_call: TRBD2
cdr3_nt: TGTGCCAGGAGTATAGAAGGACTAGCGGGATTGTCGGGCTCCTACAATGAGCAGTTCTTC
cdr3_aa: CARSIEGLAGLSGSYNEQFF